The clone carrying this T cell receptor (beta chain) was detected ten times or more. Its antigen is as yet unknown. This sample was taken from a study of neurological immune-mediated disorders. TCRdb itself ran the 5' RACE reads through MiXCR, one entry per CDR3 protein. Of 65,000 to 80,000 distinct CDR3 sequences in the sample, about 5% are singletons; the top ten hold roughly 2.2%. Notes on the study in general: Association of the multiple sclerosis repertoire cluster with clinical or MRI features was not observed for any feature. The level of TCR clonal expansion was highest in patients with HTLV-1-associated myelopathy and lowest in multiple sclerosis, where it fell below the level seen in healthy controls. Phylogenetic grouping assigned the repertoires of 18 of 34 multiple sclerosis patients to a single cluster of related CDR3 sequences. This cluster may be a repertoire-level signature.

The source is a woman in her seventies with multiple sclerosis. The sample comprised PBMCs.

The DNA for the CDR3 is TGCGCCAGCAGCCAAGTGAGGTCAATCCCTCAAGAGACCCAGTACTTC. This encodes CASSQVRSIPQETQYF. This chain links TRBV4-1 with TRBJ2-5; D call uncertain. Looked up from germline, CDR1 is MGHRA and CDR2 is YSYEKL. V lost 1 base and J lost 2, with 14 bases in between. This CDR3 comprises 16 residues.